This T cell receptor (beta chain) is from a study of human T cells and chemical hapten exposure. Background on the study: Doses of diphenylcyclopropenone went to the patients' scalps weekly throughout the approximately 26-week study. Diagnoses of alopecia areata, totalis or universalis occurred in mostly female patients.

Time point indicated: patch test 3, about 24 weeks after DPC sensitization. The treatment here: therapeutic diphenylcyclopropenone sensitization with weekly scalp DPC. Alopecia patients, 18 to 70 years old and DPC-suitable, served as donors. The library put unique molecular identifiers onto individual cDNA molecules. TCRdb used MiXCR to reprocess the RACE reads, holding one entry per CDR3 protein. Found here are about 90,000 distinct CDR3 sequences, 9.5% to 13% of them singletons; the top ten hold roughly 1%. This clonotype was observed a handful of times. The CDR3 totals 15 residues. V was pared by 2 bases and J by 1 base, with 4 bases of the junction left unmatched. Germline CDR1 and CDR2: SGHRS and YFSETQ.

The source of this sequence is a woman under 40 with alopecia areata. Some clones in this sample may be carry-over from other donors' samples. Here the sequenced sample was whole blood, taken in connection with sensitization to the hapten diphenylcyclopropenone (DPC). The rearrangement joins TRBV5-1 to TRBJ2-3; 7 bases agree with TRBD2. The CDR3 sequence is CASSLGAGRTDTQYF. Here the CDR3 DNA reads TGCGCCAGCAGCTTAGGAGCGGGGCGCACAGATACGCAGTATTTT.